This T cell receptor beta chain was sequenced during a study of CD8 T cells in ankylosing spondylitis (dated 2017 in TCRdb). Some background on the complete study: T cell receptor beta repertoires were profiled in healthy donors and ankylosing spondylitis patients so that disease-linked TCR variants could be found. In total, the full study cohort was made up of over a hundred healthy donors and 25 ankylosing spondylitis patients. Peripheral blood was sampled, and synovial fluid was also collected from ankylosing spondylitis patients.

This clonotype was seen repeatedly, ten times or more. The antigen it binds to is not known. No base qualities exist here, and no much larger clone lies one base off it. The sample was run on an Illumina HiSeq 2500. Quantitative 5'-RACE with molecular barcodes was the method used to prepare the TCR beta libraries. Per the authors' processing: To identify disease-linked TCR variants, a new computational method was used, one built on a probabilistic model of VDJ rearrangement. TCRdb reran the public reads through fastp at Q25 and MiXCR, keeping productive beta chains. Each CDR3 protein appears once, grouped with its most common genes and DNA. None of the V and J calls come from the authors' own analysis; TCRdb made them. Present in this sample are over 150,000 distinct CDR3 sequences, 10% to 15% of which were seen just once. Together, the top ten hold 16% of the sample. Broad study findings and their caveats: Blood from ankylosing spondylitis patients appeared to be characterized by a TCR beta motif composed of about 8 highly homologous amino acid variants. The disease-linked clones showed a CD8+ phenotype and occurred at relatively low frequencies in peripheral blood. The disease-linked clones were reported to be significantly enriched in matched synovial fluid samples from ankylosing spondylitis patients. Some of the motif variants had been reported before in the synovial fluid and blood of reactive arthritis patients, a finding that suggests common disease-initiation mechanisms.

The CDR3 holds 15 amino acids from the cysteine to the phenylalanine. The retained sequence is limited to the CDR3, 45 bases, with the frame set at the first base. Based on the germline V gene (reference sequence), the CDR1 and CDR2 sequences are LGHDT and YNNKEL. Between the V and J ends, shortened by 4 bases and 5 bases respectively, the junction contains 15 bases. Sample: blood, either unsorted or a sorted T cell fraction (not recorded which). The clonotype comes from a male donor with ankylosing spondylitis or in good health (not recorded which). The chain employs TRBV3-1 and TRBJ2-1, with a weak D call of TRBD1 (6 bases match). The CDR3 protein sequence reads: CASSPDRWGDNEQFF. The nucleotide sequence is TGTGCCAGCAGCCCCGACAGGTGGGGTGACAATGAGCAGTTCTTC.